Sequencing of this T cell receptor beta chain was carried out in a study of cytomegalovirus exposure and HLA in healthy donors. Points from the study as a whole: Whilst most TCR sequences proved rare, a subset of public TCRs occurred across many donors. Later analysis suggested links between common viral pathogens and several top significant clusters. Reports described diagnosis of cytomegalovirus status by the classifier as highly specific and sensitive.

Germline CDR1 reads MNHNS; CDR2 reads SASEGT. The CDR3 runs 13 residues. V was shortened by 5 bases and J by 3 bases, with 8 bases between the two germline ends. With regard to this clone: The antigen is unknown.

PCR used 60 Vbeta primers and 13 Jbeta primers. Profiled with immunoSEQ multiplex PCR; TCRdb holds only in-frame clones, not every one. This table has about 140,000 clones, roughly 73% appearing once. This TCR came from a female donor in good health and CMV-seronegative. The chain has TRBV6-1 and TRBJ1-5; possible D gene TRBD1, 6 bases. Sequenced sample: PBMCs. The CDR3 nucleotides are TGTGCCAGCAGTCACAGGGACAATCAGCCCCAGCATTTT. Translation gives CASSHRDNQPQHF.